The T cell receptor (beta chain) described here comes from a study of cytomegalovirus exposure and HLA in healthy donors. Although they were nominally healthy when sampled, donors likely had unrecorded immune exposures. Both 60 Vbeta primers and 13 Jbeta primers went into the PCR. Clones were read by immunoSEQ multiplex PCR, and TCRdb kept only the in-frame ones, dropping some. Of over 90,000 clones in the sample, over 65% were seen once. CDR1 and CDR2 (germline): SGHAT, FQDESV (reference sequence). The V gene lost 1 base and the J gene lost 4 bases, with 11 bases spanning the gap. This CDR3 is 14 amino acids long.

The sample consisted of PBMCs. V usage is TRBV11-1 and J usage is TRBJ2-7, with a tentative D call TRBD1 (5 bases). This clonotype was sampled from a man in his forties in good health and CMV-seronegative. DNA of the CDR3: TGTGCCAGCAGCTTAGGGCAGGGTCTATACGAGCAGTACTTC. It codes for CASSLGQGLYEQYF.